This is a list of T cell receptor beta chains from one sample in a study of T cells in Graves' hyperthyroidism and ophthalmopathy. MiXCR, applied by TCRdb to the multiplex PCR reads, yields one record per CDR3 protein. The sample gives 650,000 to 700,000 distinct CDR3 sequences, roughly 17% of which show up once; about a sixth is in the top ten. Material for sequencing was blood. Every receptor here comes from a man in his fifties with Graves' hyperthyroidism. The CDR3 runs from the conserved cysteine through the conserved F or W. The D gene is left open where the match is weak.

CASSYDRGLAQPQHF,TRBJ1-5,TRBV28,TRBD1
CASEATNTGELFF,TRBJ2-2,TRBV5-1,.
CSVQLRIAGPEQFF,TRBJ2-1,TRBV29-1,.
CASSTGTQPQHF,TRBJ1-5,TRBV18,.
CASIIGGGNEQYF,TRBJ2-7,TRBV28,.
CASSLALTGKAFF,TRBJ1-1,TRBV12-3/TRBV12-4,.
CASSPQLAGGPRDEQFF,TRBJ2-1,TRBV28,TRBD2
CASSLPGQGDEKLFF,TRBJ1-4,TRBV28,TRBD1
CATSSSGTRNEKLFF,TRBJ1-4,TRBV19,.
CSASTGVIDSPLHF,TRBJ1-6,TRBV20-1,.
CASSLYGLYSNQPQHF,TRBJ1-5,TRBV7-2,.
CASSLEAAGELFF,TRBJ2-2,TRBV11-2,.
CASKPGLASHEQYF,TRBJ2-7,TRBV6-2/TRBV6-3,.
CSASWRGELTDTQYF,TRBJ2-3,TRBV20-1,.